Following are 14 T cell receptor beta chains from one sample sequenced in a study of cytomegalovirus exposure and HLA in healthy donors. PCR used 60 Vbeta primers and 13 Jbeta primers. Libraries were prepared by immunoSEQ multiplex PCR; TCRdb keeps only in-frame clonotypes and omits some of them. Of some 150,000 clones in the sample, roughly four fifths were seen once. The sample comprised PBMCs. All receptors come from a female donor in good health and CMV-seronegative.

The CDR3 region is CASSAQRRDRGGGYTF. In DNA form, the CDR3 reads TGTGCCAGCAGTGCGCAAAGGAGGGACAGGGGGGGCGGCTACACCTTC. The V call is TRBV27, the J call TRBJ1-2; the match to TRBD1 covers 11 bases. Trimming at V came to 5 bases and at J to 8 bases, leaving 13 bases not matched to a gene. Germline values: CDR1 MNHEY, CDR2 SMNVEV (reference sequence). This CDR3 has 16 amino acids.

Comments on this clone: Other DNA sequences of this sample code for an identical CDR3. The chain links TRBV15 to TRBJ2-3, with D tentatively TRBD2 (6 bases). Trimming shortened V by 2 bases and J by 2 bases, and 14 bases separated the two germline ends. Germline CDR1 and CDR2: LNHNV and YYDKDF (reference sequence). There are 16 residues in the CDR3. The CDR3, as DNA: TGTGCCACCAGCAGACCTCGGGACTCCTCCACAGATACGCAGTATTTT. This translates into CATSRPRDSSTDTQYF.

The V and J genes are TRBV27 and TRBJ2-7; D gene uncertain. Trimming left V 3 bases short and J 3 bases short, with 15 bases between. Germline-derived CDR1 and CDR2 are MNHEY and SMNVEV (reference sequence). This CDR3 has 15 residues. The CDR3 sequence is CASSFVDSPYYEQYF. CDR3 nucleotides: TGTGCCAGCAGTTTTGTAGACTCCCCATACTACGAGCAGTACTTC.

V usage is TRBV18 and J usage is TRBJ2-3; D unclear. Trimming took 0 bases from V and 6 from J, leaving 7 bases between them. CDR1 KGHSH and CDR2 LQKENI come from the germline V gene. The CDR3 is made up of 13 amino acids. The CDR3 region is CASSPPRGDTQYF. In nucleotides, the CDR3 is TGTGCCAGCTCACCACCGAGAGGTGATACGCAGTATTTT.

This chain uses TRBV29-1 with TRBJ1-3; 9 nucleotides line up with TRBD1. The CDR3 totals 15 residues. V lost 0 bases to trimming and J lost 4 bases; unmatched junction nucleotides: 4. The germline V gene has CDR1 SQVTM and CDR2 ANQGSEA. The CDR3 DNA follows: TGCAGCGTTGAAGATAACGGACAGGGGGGAAACACCATATATTTT. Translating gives CSVEDNGQGGNTIYF.

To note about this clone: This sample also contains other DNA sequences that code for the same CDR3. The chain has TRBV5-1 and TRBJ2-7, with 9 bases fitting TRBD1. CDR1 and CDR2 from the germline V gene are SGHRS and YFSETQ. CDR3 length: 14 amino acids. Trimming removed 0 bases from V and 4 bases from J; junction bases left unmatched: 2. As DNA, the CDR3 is TGCGCCAGCAGCTTGGGGGGACAGGGATACGAGCAGTACTTC. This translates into CASSLGGQGYEQYF.

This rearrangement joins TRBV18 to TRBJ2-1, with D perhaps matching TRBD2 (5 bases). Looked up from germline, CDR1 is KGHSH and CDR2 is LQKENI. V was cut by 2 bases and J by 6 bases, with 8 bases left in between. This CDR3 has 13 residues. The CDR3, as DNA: TGTGCCAGCTCACCATCAACTAGCAATGAGCAGTTCTTC. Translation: CASSPSTSNEQFF.

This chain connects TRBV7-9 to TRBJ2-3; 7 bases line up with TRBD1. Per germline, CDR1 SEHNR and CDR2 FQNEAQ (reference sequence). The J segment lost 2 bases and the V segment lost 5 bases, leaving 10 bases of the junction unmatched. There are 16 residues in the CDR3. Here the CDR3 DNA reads TGTGCCAGCAGCCCTCGGTGGGGACAGAACACAGATACGCAGTATTTT. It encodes CASSPRWGQNTDTQYF.

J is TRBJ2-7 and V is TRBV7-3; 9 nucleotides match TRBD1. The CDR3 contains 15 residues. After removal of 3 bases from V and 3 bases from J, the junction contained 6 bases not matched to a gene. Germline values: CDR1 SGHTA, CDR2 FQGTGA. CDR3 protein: CASSLGQGSNYEQYF. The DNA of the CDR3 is TGTGCCAGCAGCTTGGGACAGGGAAGTAACTACGAGCAGTACTTC. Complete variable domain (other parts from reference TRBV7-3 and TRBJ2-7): GAGVSQTPSNKVTEKGKYVELRCDPISGHTALYWYRQSLGQGPEFLIYFQGTGAADDSGLPNDRFFAVRPEGSVSTLKIQRTERGDSAVYLCASSLGQGSNYEQYFGPGTRLTVT.

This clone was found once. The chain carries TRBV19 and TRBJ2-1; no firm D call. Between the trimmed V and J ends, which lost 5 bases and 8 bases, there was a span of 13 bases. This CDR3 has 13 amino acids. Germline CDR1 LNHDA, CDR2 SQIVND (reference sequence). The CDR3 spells CASSLLPFDEQFF. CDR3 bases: TGTGCCAGTAGTCTTCTACCGTTCGATGAGCAGTTCTTC.

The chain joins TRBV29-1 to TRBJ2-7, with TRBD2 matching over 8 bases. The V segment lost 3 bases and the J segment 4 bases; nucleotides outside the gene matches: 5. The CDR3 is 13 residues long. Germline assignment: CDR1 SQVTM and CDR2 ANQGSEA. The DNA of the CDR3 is TGCAGCGTTGACAGCGGGAGAGGGTACGAGCAGTACTTC. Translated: CSVDSGRGYEQYF.

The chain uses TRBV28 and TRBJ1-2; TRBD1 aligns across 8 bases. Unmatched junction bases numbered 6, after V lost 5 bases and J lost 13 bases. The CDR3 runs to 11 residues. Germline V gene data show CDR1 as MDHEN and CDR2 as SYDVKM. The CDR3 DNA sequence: TGTGCCAGCAGTGACGACAGGGGTAGCACCTTC. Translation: CASSDDRGSTF.

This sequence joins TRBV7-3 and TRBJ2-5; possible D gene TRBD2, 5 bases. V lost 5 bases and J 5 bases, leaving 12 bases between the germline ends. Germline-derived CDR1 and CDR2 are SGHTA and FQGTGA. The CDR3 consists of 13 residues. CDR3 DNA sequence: TGTGCCAGCAGCCGGAGCTCGGGGGAGACCCAGTACTTC. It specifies CASSRSSGETQYF.

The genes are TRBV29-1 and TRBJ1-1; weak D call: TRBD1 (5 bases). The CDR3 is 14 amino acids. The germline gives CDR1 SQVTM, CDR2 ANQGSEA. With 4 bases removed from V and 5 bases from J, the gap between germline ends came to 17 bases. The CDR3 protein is CSVVLRGSGTEAFF. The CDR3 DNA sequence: TGCAGCGTTGTGTTACGGGGGAGTGGGACTGAAGCTTTCTTT.